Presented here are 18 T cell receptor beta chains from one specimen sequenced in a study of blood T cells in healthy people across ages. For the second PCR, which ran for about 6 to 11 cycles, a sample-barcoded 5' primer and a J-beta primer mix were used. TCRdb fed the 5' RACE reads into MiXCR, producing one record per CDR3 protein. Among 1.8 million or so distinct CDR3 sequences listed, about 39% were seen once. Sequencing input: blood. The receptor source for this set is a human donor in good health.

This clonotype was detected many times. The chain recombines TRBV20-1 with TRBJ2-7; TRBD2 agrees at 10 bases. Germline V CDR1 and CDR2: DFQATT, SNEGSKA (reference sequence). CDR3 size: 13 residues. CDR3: CSARTSGAYEQYF. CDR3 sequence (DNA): TGCAGCGCCCGGACTAGCGGTGCCTACGAGCAGTACTTC.

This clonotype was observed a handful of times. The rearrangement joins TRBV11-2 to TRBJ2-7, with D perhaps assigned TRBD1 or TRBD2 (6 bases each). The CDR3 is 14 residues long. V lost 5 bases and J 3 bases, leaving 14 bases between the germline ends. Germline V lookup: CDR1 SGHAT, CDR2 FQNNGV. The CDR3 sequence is CASSVGGQDYEQYF. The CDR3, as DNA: TGTGCCAGCAGCGTGGGGGGACAAGACTACGAGCAGTACTTC. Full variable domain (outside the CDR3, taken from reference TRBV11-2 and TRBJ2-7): EAGVAQSPRYKIIEKRQSVAFWCNPISGHATLYWYQQILGQGPKLLIQFQNNGVVDDSQLPKDRFSAERLKGVDSTLKIQPAKLEDSAVYLCASSVGGQDYEQYFGPGTRLTVT.

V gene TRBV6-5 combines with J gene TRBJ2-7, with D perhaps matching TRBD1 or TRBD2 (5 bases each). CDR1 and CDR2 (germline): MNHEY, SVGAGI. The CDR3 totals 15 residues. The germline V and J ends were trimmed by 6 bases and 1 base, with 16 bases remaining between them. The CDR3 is CASRRGPGSSYEQYF. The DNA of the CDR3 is TGTGCCAGCAGAAGAGGGCCAGGGTCGTCCTACGAGCAGTACTTC.

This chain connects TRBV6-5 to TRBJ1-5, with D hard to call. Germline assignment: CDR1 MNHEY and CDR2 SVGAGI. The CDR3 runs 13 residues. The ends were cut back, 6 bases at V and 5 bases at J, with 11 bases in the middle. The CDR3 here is CASSRGRDQPQHF. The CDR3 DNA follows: TGTGCCAGCAGCCGCGGACGAGATCAGCCCCAGCATTTT.

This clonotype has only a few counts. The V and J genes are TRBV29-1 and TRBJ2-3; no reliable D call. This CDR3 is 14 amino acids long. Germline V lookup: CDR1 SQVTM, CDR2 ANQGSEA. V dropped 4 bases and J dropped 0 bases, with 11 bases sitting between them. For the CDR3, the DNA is TGCAGCGTTGGCGACAACACTAGCACAGATACGCAGTATTTT. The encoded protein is CSVGDNTSTDTQYF.

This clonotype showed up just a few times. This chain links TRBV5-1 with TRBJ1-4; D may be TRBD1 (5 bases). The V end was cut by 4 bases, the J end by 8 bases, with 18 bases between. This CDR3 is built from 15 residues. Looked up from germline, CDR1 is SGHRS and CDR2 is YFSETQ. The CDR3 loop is CASSTAGGTLEKLFF. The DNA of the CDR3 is TGCGCCAGCAGCACCGCCGGTGGGACCTTAGAAAAACTGTTTTTT.

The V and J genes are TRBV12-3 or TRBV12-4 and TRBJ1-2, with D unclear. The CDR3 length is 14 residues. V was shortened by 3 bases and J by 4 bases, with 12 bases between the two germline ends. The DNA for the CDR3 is TGTGCCAGCAGTTTCGTGGGGATGGGCTATGGCTACACCTTC. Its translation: CASSFVGMGYGYTF.

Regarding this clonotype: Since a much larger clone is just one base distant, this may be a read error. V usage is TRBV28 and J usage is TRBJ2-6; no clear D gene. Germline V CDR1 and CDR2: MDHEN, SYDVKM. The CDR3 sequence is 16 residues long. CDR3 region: CTSSSRVRSGANVLTF. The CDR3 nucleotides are TGTACCAGCAGCTCCCGAGTTAGGTCTGGGGCCAACGTCCTGACTTTC.

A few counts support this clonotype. The CDR3 region is CASSADRGYSDTQYF. The CDR3 coding sequence is TGTGCCAGCAGCGCCGACAGGGGGTATTCAGATACGCAGTATTTT. The genes are TRBV9 and TRBJ2-3; 9 nucleotides line up with TRBD1. J gave up 4 bases and V 3 bases, and 6 bases lay outside the gene matches. The length of the CDR3 is 15 residues. Germline V CDR1 and CDR2: SGDLS, YYNGEE.

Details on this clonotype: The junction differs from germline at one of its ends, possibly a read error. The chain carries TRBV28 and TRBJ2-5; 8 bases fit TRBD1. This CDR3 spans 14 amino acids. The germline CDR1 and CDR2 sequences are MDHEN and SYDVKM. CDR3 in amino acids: CASSWTGFQETQYF. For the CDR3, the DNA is TGCGCCAGCAGTTGGACAGGGTTCCAAGAGACCCAGTACTTC. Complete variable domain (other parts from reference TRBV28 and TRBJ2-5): DVKVTQSSRYLVKRTGEKVFLECVQDMDHENMFWYRQDPGLGLRLIYFSYDVKMKEKGDIPEGYSVSREKKERFSLILESASTNQTSMYLCASSWTGFQETQYFGPGTRLLVL.

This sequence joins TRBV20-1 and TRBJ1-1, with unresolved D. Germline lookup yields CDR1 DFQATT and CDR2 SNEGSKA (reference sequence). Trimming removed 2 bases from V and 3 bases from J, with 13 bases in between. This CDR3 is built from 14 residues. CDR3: CSARPPGRYTEAFF. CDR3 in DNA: TGCAGTGCTAGACCCCCGGGGAGGTACACTGAAGCTTTCTTT.

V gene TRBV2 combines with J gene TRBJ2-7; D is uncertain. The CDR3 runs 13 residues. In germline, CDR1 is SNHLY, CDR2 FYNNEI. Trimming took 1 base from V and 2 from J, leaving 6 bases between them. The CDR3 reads CASSEVLPYEQYF. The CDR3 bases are TGTGCCAGCAGTGAAGTCCTGCCCTACGAGCAGTACTTC. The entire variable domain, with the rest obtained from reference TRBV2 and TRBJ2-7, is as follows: EPEVTQTPSHQVTQMGQEVILRCVPISNHLYFYWYRQILGQKVEFLVSFYNNEISEKSEIFDDQFSVERPDGSNFTLKIRSTKLEDSAMYFCASSEVLPYEQYFGPGTRLTVT.

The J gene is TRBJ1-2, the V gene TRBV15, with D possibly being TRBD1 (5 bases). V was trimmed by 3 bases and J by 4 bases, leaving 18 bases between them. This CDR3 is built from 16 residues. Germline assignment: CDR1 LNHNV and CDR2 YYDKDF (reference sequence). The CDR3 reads CATSSWEGQGSYGYTF. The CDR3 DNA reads TGTGCCACCAGCAGTTGGGAGGGGCAGGGCAGCTATGGCTACACCTTC.

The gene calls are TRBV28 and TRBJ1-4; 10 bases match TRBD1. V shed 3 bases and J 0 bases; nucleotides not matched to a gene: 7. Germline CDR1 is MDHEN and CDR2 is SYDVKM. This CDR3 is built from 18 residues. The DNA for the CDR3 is TGTGCCAGCAGTTTTGGGGGGACAGGGGTTGCAACTAATGAAAAACTGTTTTTT. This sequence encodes CASSFGGTGVATNEKLFF.

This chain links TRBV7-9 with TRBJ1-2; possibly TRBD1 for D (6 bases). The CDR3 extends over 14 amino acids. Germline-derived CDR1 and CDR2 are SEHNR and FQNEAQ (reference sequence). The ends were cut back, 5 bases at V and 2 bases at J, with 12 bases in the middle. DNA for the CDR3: TGTGCCAGCAGCACCGCGGGGACAAACTATGGCTACACCTTC. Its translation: CASSTAGTNYGYTF.

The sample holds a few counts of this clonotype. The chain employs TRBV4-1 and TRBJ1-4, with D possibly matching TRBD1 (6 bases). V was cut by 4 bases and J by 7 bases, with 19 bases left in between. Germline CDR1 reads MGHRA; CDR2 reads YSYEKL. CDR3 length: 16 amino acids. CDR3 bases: TGCGCCAGCAGCCGCAGGGAACAGGGTCGCGGTGAAAAACTGTTTTTT. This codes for CASSRREQGRGEKLFF.

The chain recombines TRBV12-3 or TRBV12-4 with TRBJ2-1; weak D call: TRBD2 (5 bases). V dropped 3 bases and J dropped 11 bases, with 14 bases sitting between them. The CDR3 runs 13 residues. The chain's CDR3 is CASSFGTGVQQFF. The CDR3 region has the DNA TGTGCCAGCAGTTTCGGAACCGGGGTTCAGCAGTTCTTC.

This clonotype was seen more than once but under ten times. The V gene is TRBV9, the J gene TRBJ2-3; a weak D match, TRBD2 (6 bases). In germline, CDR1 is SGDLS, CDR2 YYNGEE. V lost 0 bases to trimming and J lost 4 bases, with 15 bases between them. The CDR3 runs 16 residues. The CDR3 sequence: CASSVGVRGTADTQYF. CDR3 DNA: TGTGCCAGCAGCGTAGGTGTTCGCGGGACTGCAGATACGCAGTATTTT.